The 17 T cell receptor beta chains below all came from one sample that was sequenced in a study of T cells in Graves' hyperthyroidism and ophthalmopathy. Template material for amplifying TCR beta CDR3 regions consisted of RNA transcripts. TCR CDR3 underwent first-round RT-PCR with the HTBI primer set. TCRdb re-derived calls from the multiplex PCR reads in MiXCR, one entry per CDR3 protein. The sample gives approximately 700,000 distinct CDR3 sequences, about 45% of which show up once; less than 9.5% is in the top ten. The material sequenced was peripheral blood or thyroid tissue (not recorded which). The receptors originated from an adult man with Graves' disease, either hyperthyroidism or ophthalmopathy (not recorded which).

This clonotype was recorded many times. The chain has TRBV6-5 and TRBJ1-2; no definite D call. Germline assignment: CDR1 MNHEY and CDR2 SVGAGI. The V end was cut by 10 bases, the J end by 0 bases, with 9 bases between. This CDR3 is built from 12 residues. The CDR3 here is CAIRPANYGYTF. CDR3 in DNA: TGTGCCATCCGTCCAGCTAACTATGGCTACACCTTC.

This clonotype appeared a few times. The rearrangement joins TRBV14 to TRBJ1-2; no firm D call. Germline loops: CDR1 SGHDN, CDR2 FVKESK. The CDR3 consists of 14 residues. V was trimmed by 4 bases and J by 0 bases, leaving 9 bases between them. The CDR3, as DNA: TGTGCCAGCAGCCGGGGTTCGACTAACTATGGCTACACCTTC. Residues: CASSRGSTNYGYTF.

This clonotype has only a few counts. Here the CDR3 DNA reads TGTGCCAGTACCATGGGGGCAGATAGCAATCAGCCCCAGCATTTT. Translation: CASTMGADSNQPQHF. The V call is TRBV19, the J call TRBJ1-5; D is perhaps TRBD1 (6 bases). V gave up 7 bases and J gave up 0 bases, with 13 bases separating them. CDR1 is LNHDA, CDR2 SQIVND, per germline (reference sequence). This CDR3 has 15 residues.

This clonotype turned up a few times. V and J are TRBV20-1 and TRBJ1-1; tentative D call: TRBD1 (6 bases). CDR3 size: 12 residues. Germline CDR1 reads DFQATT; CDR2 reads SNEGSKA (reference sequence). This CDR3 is CRERRGNTEAFF. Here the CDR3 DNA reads TGCAGGGAACGCAGGGGGAACACTGAAGCTTTCTTT.

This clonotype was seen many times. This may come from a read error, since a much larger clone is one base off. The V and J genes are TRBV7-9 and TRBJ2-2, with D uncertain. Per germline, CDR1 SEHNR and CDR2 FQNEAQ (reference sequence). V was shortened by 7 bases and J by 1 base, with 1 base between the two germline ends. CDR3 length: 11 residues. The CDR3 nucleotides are TGTGCCAGCAAGAACACCGGGGAGCTGTTTTTT. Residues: CASKNTGELFF. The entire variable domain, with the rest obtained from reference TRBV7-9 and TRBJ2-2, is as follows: DTGVSQNPRHKITKRGQNVTFRCDPISEHNRLYWYRQTLGQGPEFLTYFQNEAQLEKSRLLSDRFSAERPKGSFSTLEIQRTEQGDSAMYLCASKNTGELFFGEGSRLTVL.

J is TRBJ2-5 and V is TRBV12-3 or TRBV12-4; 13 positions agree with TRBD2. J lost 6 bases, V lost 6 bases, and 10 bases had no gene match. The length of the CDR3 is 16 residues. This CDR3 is CASRTSGLAGLKTQYF. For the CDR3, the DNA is TGTGCCAGCAGGACCTCGGGACTAGCGGGACTTAAGACCCAGTACTTC.

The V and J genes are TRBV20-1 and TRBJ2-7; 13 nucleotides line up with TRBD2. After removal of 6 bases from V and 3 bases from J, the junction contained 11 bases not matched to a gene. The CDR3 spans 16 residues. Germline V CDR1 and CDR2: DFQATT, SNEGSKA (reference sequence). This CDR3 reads CSALDELAGGLYEQYF. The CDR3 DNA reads TGCAGTGCCCTAGACGAACTAGCGGGAGGGCTCTACGAGCAGTACTTC.

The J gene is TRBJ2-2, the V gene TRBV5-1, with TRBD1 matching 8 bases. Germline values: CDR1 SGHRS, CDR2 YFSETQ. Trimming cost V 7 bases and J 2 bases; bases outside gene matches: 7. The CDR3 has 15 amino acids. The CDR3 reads CASGRTGSNTGELFF. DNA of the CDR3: TGCGCCAGCGGCCGGACAGGGAGCAACACCGGGGAGCTGTTTTTT.

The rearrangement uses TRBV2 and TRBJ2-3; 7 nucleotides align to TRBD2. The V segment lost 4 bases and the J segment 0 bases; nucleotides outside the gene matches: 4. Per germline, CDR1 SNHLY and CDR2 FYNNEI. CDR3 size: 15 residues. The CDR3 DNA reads TGTGCCAGCAGTGGACTAGCACTTAGCACAGATACGCAGTATTTT. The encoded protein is CASSGLALSTDTQYF.

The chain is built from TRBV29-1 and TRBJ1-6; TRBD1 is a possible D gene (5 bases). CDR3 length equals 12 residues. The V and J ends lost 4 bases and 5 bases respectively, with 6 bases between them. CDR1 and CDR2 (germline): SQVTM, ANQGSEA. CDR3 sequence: CSVVQDNSPLHF. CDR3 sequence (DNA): TGCAGCGTTGTACAGGATAATTCACCCCTCCACTTT.

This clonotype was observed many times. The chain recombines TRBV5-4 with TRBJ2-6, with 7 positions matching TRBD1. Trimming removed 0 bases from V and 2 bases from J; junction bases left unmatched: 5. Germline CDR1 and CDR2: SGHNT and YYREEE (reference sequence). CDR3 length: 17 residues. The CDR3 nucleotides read TGTGCCAGCAGCTTGGGACAGGGTCGTCCTGGGGCCAACGTCCTGACTTTC. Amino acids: CASSLGQGRPGANVLTF.

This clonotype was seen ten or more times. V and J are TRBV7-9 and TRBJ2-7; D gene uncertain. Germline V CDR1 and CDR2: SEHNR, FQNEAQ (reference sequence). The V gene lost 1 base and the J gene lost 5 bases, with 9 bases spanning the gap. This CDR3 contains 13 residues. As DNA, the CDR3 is TGTGCCAGCAGCTTAGGACCAGCCAACGAGCAGTACTTC. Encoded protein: CASSLGPANEQYF.

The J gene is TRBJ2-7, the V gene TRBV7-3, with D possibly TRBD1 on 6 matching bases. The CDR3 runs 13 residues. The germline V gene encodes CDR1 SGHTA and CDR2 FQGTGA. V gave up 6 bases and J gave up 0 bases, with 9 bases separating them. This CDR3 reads CASRSGVSYEQYF. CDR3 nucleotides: TGTGCCAGCAGATCAGGGGTCTCCTACGAGCAGTACTTC.

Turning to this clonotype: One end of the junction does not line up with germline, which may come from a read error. The CDR3: CASCLTGTENSPLHF. CDR3 sequence (DNA): TGTGCCAGCTGCTTAACCGGGACAGAGAATTCACCCCTCCACTTT. The chain recombines TRBV7-8 with TRBJ1-6, with 7 nucleotides matching TRBD1. Germline CDR1 and CDR2: SGHVS and FQNEAQ. The CDR3 length is 15 residues. Using reference TRBV7-8 and TRBJ1-6 for the parts outside the CDR3, the full variable domain is GAGVSQSPRYKVAKRGQDVALRCDPISGHVSLFWYQQALGQGPEFLTYFQNEAQLDKSGLPSDRFFAERPEGSVSTLKIQRTQQEDSAVYLCASCLTGTENSPLHFGNGTRLTVT.

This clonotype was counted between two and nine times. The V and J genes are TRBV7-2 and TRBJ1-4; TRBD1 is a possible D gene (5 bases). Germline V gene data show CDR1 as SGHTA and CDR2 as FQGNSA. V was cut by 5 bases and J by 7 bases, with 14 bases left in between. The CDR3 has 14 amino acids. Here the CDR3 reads CASSQGRAPEKLFF. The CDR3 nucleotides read TGTGCCAGCAGCCAGGGAAGGGCCCCTGAAAAACTGTTTTTT.

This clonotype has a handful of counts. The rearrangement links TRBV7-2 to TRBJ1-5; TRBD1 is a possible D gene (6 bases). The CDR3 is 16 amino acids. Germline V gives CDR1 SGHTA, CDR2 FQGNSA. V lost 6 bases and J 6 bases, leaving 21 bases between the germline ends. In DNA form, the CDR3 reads TGTGCCAGCAGTGGTCCGGGACAAGGTGGTGCTCAGCCCCAGCATTTT. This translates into CASSGPGQGGAQPQHF.

The CDR3 DNA reads as TGTGCCAGCAGTTCACATGCAACTAATGAAAAACTGTTTTTT. Its translation is CASSSHATNEKLFF. The chain carries TRBV12-3 or TRBV12-4 and TRBJ1-4; the D is unclear. Trimming removed 4 bases from V and 0 bases from J, with 6 bases in between. The CDR3 sequence is 14 residues long.